This TCR beta chain came from a study of regulatory T cells in long-lasting Graves disease. Building of the TCR beta libraries involved iRepertoire HTBI primers and Arm-PCR of CDR3 regions. From the multiplex PCR reads, TCRdb called clonotypes with MiXCR, one entry per CDR3 protein. The sample carries roughly 300,000 distinct CDR3 sequences, around a fifth recorded once. The CDR3 consists of 12 residues. V lost 6 bases to trimming and J lost 4 bases, with 6 bases between them. Per the germline V gene, CDR1 is MNHNS and CDR2 is SASEGT. Study-level findings and limits: Persistent disease favored TRBV28, TRBJ1-2 and TRBJ2-5.

A note on this clonotype: As yet, its antigen is unknown.

Time point meaning: persistent/refractory GD, antithyroid drugs over 5 years with positive TRAb. The TCR library was prepared using RNA isolated from PBMCs. This TCR was sampled from a female donor with Graves disease. Here the sequenced sample was peripheral blood mononuclear cells (PBMCs), taken when the disease was refractory, from a patient treated with antithyroid drugs. The chain joins TRBV6-1 to TRBJ2-2, with D unclear. The CDR3 protein is CASRRTTGELFF. CDR3 DNA sequence: TGTGCCAGCAGACGAACCACCGGGGAGCTGTTTTTT.